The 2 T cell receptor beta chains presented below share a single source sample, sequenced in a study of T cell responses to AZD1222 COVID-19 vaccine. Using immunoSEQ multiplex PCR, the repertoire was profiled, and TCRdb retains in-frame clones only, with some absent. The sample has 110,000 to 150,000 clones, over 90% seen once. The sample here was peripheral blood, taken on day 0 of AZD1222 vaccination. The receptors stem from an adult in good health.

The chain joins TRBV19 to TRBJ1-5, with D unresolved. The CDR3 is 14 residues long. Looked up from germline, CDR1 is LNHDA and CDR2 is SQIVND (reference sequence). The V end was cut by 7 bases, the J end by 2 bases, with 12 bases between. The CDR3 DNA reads TGTGCCAGTAACGGGAACTCGGGCAATCAGCCCCAGCATTTT. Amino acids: CASNGNSGNQPQHF. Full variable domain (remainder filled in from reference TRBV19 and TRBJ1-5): DGGITQSPKYLFRKEGQNVTLSCEQNLNHDAMYWYRQDPGQGLRLIYYSQIVNDFQKGDIAEGYSVSREKKESFPLTVTSAQKNPTAFYLCASNGNSGNQPQHFGDGTRLSIL.

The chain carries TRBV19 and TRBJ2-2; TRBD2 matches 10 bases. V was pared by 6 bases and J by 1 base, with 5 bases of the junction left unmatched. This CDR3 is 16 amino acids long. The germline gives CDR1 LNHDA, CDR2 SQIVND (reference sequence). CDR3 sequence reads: CASRLWTSGNTGELFF. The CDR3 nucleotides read TGTGCCAGTAGGCTTTGGACTAGCGGGAACACCGGGGAGCTGTTTTTT.